These 19 T cell receptor beta chains originate from one sample sequenced in a study of control samples from healthy donors and cancer patients. Sequenced by immunoSEQ multiplex PCR; TCRdb stores in-frame clones only, minus some. The table records roughly 190,000 clones, about nine tenths of them present only once. The sequenced sample consisted of blood. The receptors originated from a woman in her 30s in good health.

This chain connects TRBV24-1 to TRBJ2-1, with TRBD1 matching over 12 bases. Germline V gene data show CDR1 as KGHDR and CDR2 as SFDVKD. J gave up 10 bases and V 9 bases, and 6 bases lay outside the gene matches. This CDR3 has 13 amino acids. CDR3 in DNA: TGTGCCACCGGGACAGGGGGCTTTAGGGAGCAGTTCTTC. The encoded protein is CATGTGGFREQFF.

The chain recombines TRBV28 with TRBJ2-3; D is possibly TRBD2 (5 bases). The CDR3 contains 14 residues. Trimming took off 4 bases at V and 4 bases at J, with 12 bases between the two ends. CDR1 is MDHEN, CDR2 SYDVKM, per germline. CDR3: CASSSTSRPDTQYF. The CDR3 DNA reads as TGTGCCAGCAGTTCAACTAGTCGTCCAGATACGCAGTATTTT.

The chain carries TRBV6-1 and TRBJ1-4; the D gene is possibly TRBD1 (5 bases). The length of the CDR3 is 13 residues. The V gene's germline CDR1 is MNHNS and CDR2 SASEGT. V lost 3 bases and J 8 bases, leaving 10 bases between the germline ends. CDR3 amino acids: CASSDQGREKLFF. CDR3 nucleotide sequence: TGTGCCAGCAGTGACCAGGGTAGGGAAAAACTGTTTTTT.

The rearrangement uses TRBV2 and TRBJ2-1; 10 bases map to TRBD2. CDR1 is SNHLY and CDR2 is FYNNEI in the germline V gene. Trimming removed 3 bases from V and 9 bases from J; junction bases left unmatched: 11. The CDR3 length is 16 residues. The CDR3 coding sequence is TGTGCCAGCAGTGATGTCCCAGCGGGGGGGCGTAGTGAGCAGTTCTTC. Translating it yields CASSDVPAGGRSEQFF.

By frequency in the sample, this clone is medium-sized. The chain joins TRBV7-9 to TRBJ2-7, with 8 nucleotides matching TRBD2. After removal of 5 bases from V and 4 bases from J, the junction contained 10 bases not matched to a gene. This CDR3 comprises 15 residues. Per germline, CDR1 SEHNR and CDR2 FQNEAQ (reference sequence). In DNA, the CDR3 is TGTGCCAGCAGCCAGTCCGGGACTAGGGATTACGAGCAGTACTTC. Amino acid sequence: CASSQSGTRDYEQYF.

V and J are TRBV3-1 (or the pseudogene TRBV3-2) and TRBJ2-5; the match to TRBD2 covers 8 bases. The CDR3 is made up of 17 amino acids. CDR1 LGHDT and CDR2 YNNKEL come from the germline V gene (reference sequence). Trimming removed 0 bases from V and 1 base from J; junction bases left unmatched: 7. CDR3 region: CASSQDNVRGAQETQYF. In DNA, the CDR3 is TGTGCCAGCAGCCAAGATAACGTGCGGGGGGCCCAAGAGACCCAGTACTTC.

The gene calls are TRBV7-9 and TRBJ2-3, with 7 positions matching TRBD1. This CDR3 contains 15 residues. Trimming removed 5 bases from V and 3 bases from J; junction bases left unmatched: 8. Germline values: CDR1 SEHNR, CDR2 FQNEAQ (reference sequence). The DNA of the CDR3 is TGTGCCAGCAGCATCCACAGGGGCAGGACAGATACGCAGTATTTT. As protein: CASSIHRGRTDTQYF.

This chain joins TRBV13 and TRBJ2-7; D uncertain. With 1 base removed from V and 4 bases from J, the gap between germline ends came to 8 bases. Germline CDR1 is PRHDT and CDR2 is FYEKMQ (reference sequence). The CDR3 consists of 13 residues. CDR3 amino acids: CASSLAAGYEQYF. CDR3 coding DNA: TGTGCCAGCAGCTTAGCGGCCGGTTACGAGCAGTACTTC.

A remark on this clone: The same CDR3 can be traced to other DNA sequences in this sample. This chain uses TRBV28 with TRBJ1-2; possible D gene TRBD1, 5 bases. Trimming left V 3 bases short and J 4 bases short, with 12 bases between. Germline-derived CDR1 and CDR2 are MDHEN and SYDVKM. The CDR3 spans 14 residues. The CDR3: CASSFGGTSYGYTF. The DNA for the CDR3 is TGTGCCAGCAGTTTTGGGGGGACCTCCTATGGCTACACCTTC.

The chain links TRBV7-7 to TRBJ2-5; the D gene could be TRBD1 or TRBD2 (7 bases each). Germline lookup yields CDR1 SSHAT and CDR2 FNYEAQ (reference sequence). The V and J ends lost 0 bases and 4 bases respectively, with 12 bases between them. The CDR3 is 15 residues long. CDR3 loop: CASSLAGGGGETQYF. The DNA for the CDR3 is TGTGCCAGCAGCTTAGCAGGGGGCGGGGGAGAGACCCAGTACTTC.

J is TRBJ1-4 and V is TRBV6-5, with TRBD1 matching 10 bases. The length of the CDR3 is 13 residues. J was trimmed by 7 bases and V by 8 bases; bases with no gene match: 4. Germline V gene data show CDR1 as MNHEY and CDR2 as SVGAGI. The CDR3 sequence is CASRQGAVEKLFF. CDR3 DNA: TGTGCCAGCCGACAGGGGGCCGTTGAAAAACTGTTTTTT.

The rearrangement uses TRBV27 and TRBJ1-5; TRBD1 agrees at 8 bases. Germline CDR1 is MNHEY and CDR2 is SMNVEV (reference sequence). The V and J ends lost 6 bases and 5 bases, in that order; junction bases with no gene match: 9. The CDR3 totals 15 residues. CDR3 nucleotide sequence: TGTGCCAGCAGCCCCCTGACAGGGGAGGATCAGCCCCAGCATTTT. Residues: CASSPLTGEDQPQHF.

The CDR3 is CASTGRNEQFF. The CDR3 DNA reads TGTGCCAGTACAGGGAGGAATGAGCAGTTCTTC. The rearrangement links TRBV19 to TRBJ2-1; TRBD2 is a possible D gene (6 bases). This CDR3 comprises 11 residues. V lost 7 bases to trimming and J lost 7 bases, with 8 bases between them. Germline-derived CDR1 and CDR2 are LNHDA and SQIVND (reference sequence).

The chain carries TRBV30 and TRBJ1-1; D remains unclear. CDR1 is GTSNPN and CDR2 is SVGIG in the germline V gene (reference sequence). Trimming cost V 0 bases and J 4 bases, with 12 bases left between them. The CDR3 is 14 amino acids. The CDR3 DNA reads as TGTGCCTGGAGTGTAGGGAGGGCAGGCACTGAAGCTTTCTTT. Its protein product is CAWSVGRAGTEAFF.

V is TRBV3-1 (or the pseudogene TRBV3-2) and J is TRBJ2-7, with TRBD2 identical over 14 bases. V lost 5 bases to trimming and J lost 4 bases; unmatched junction nucleotides: 1. This CDR3 has 14 residues. From germline, CDR1 is LGHDT and CDR2 YNNKEL (reference sequence). This CDR3 is CASSGLAGGYEQYF. The DNA of the CDR3 is TGTGCCAGCAGCGGACTAGCGGGGGGTTACGAGCAGTACTTC.

The J gene is TRBJ1-3, the V gene TRBV2; tentatively, D is TRBD1 (6 bases). CDR1 and CDR2 from the germline V gene are SNHLY and FYNNEI. Trimming took off 7 bases at V and 0 bases at J, with 10 bases between the two ends. The CDR3 sequence is 14 residues long. The CDR3: CASISDSSGNTIYF. CDR3 DNA: TGTGCCAGCATTTCGGACAGCTCTGGAAACACCATATATTTT.

Remarks on this clone: In the same sample, other DNA sequences code for this CDR3. This sequence joins TRBV9 and TRBJ1-1, with D tentatively TRBD1 (6 bases). With 2 bases removed from V and 1 base from J, the gap between germline ends came to 9 bases. The germline gives CDR1 SGDLS, CDR2 YYNGEE. This CDR3 spans 14 amino acids. The CDR3 DNA reads TGTGCCAGCAGCGTCGGGGGCCCGAACACTGAAGCTTTCTTT. Amino acid sequence: CASSVGGPNTEAFF.

V usage is TRBV6-2 or TRBV6-3 and J usage is TRBJ2-7; 10 positions match TRBD2. This CDR3 spans 16 amino acids. V was clipped by 2 bases and J by 4 bases; unmatched bases: 8. Germline V CDR1 and CDR2: MNHEY, SVGEGT. CDR3 sequence (DNA): TGTGCCAGCAGTTACGCCCATAGCGGGAGGTATTACGAGCAGTACTTC. This sequence encodes CASSYAHSGRYYEQYF.

The chain uses TRBV6-2 or TRBV6-3 and TRBJ1-5; TRBD1 agrees at 7 bases. The CDR3 has 15 residues. The junction had 8 bases not matched to a gene; V was cut back by 6 bases and J by 3 bases. The germline gives CDR1 MNHEY, CDR2 SVGEGT. For the CDR3, the DNA is TGTGCCAGCAGCCGACCCGACAGGGCCAATCAGCCCCAGCATTTT. It yields the protein CASSRPDRANQPQHF.